This T cell receptor (beta chain) was recovered during a study of control samples from healthy donors and cancer patients. Assay used: immunoSEQ multiplex PCR; TCRdb lists only in-frame clones, some missing. The sample yields over 10,000 clones, about four fifths seen once. This CDR3 comprises 13 residues. The germline V and J ends were trimmed by 6 bases and 4 bases, with 12 bases remaining between them. CDR1 is MNHEY, CDR2 SVGAGI, per germline. The sample comprised formalin-fixed, paraffin-embedded tissue. This TCR derives from a male donor with melanoma. The V and J genes are TRBV6-5 and TRBJ2-5, with D perhaps given as TRBD1 or TRBD2 (6 bases each). This chain's CDR3 is CASRRRGGETQYF. Here the CDR3 DNA reads TGTGCCAGCAGGCGCAGGGGAGGAGAGACCCAGTACTTC.